A selection of T cell receptor beta chains follows, all from one sample in a study of blood T cell repertoires in COVID-19. The protocol was immunoSEQ multiplex PCR, while the TCRdb copy is restricted to in-frame clones and leaves out a portion. The sample lists around 200,000 clones, more than 75% seen once, with 5.6% in the top ten. Sequenced sample: PBMCs or T cells enriched from blood (not recorded which). The receptors derive from a man aged 35-49 years with acute COVID-19. The CDR3 runs from the conserved cysteine through the conserved F or W. Each record gives: CDR3 DNA, CDR3 protein, V gene, J gene, D gene, clone size. D genes are given only for firm matches. Some rows mark clone size as missing; the rest say once, few, many or name a class of expanded clone.

cdr3_nt: TGTGCCAGCAGAGAGACTAGCGATTTAAACGAGCAGTACTTC; cdr3_aa: CASRETSDLNEQYF; v_call: TRBV5-4; j_call: TRBJ2-7; d_call: TRBD2; clone_size: -
cdr3_nt: TGTGCCAGCAGCGGGAGGGCATCCTACGAGCAGTACTTC; cdr3_aa: CASSGRASYEQYF; v_call: TRBV27; j_call: TRBJ2-7; d_call: TRBD2; clone_size: -
cdr3_nt: TGTGCCAGCACTCCGTTAGCGGGAGTATTGAGTGAGCAGTTCTTC; cdr3_aa: CASTPLAGVLSEQFF; v_call: TRBV27; j_call: TRBJ2-1; d_call: TRBD2; clone_size: -
cdr3_nt: TGTGCCAGCAGGAGGACAGTTTACGCCTACGAGCAGTACTTC; cdr3_aa: CASRRTVYAYEQYF; v_call: TRBV6-5; j_call: TRBJ2-7; d_call: -; clone_size: -
cdr3_nt: TGCGCCAGCAGCTTGGGCCAGGGTTACACTGAAGCTTTCTTT; cdr3_aa: CASSLGQGYTEAFF; v_call: TRBV5-1; j_call: TRBJ1-1; d_call: -; clone_size: -
cdr3_nt: TGTGCCGCCTGCCCTCGGGGTTACACTGAAGCTTTCTTT; cdr3_aa: CAACPRGYTEAFF; v_call: TRBV6-5; j_call: TRBJ1-1; d_call: -; clone_size: once
cdr3_nt: TGTGCCAGCCGGGGAGCGCTAGCCTACGAGCAGTACTTC; cdr3_aa: CASRGALAYEQYF; v_call: TRBV14; j_call: TRBJ2-7; d_call: -; clone_size: -
cdr3_nt: TGTGCCAGCAGCCTTACCCCGGGACAGTCCTACGAGCAGTACTTC; cdr3_aa: CASSLTPGQSYEQYF; v_call: TRBV7-2; j_call: TRBJ2-7; d_call: TRBD1; clone_size: -
cdr3_nt: TGCAGCGTTGGCGGAACCGGGACAGGGTCGGATGGCTACACCTTC; cdr3_aa: CSVGGTGTGSDGYTF; v_call: TRBV29-1; j_call: TRBJ1-2; d_call: TRBD1; clone_size: -
cdr3_nt: TGTGCCAGCAGCCAGGGTGGAAAGCAGCCCCAGCATTTT; cdr3_aa: CASSQGGKQPQHF; v_call: TRBV5-4; j_call: TRBJ1-5; d_call: -; clone_size: -
cdr3_nt: TGCGCCAGCAGCTTGGAACGGGGGAGGAGTACTGAAGCTTTCTTT; cdr3_aa: CASSLERGRSTEAFF; v_call: TRBV5-1; j_call: TRBJ1-1; d_call: -; clone_size: -
cdr3_nt: TGCGCCAGCAGCCAAGATAAGGGAGTAGCGGGAGTATACGAGCAGTACTTC; cdr3_aa: CASSQDKGVAGVYEQYF; v_call: TRBV4-3; j_call: TRBJ2-7; d_call: TRBD2; clone_size: -
cdr3_nt: TGTGCCAGTAGTATAGCGGGGGTTAGCAATCAGCCCCAGCATTTT; cdr3_aa: CASSIAGVSNQPQHF; v_call: TRBV19; j_call: TRBJ1-5; d_call: -; clone_size: -
cdr3_nt: TGTGCCAGCAGTCGAACAGGGGCTCGAGACACCATATATTTT; cdr3_aa: CASSRTGARDTIYF; v_call: TRBV28; j_call: TRBJ1-3; d_call: TRBD1; clone_size: -
cdr3_nt: TGTGCCACCAGTGAGGGACAGACAGATACGCAGTATTTT; cdr3_aa: CATSEGQTDTQYF; v_call: TRBV24-1; j_call: TRBJ2-3; d_call: TRBD1; clone_size: -
cdr3_nt: TGTGCCACCAGCAGAGAGGCAAGGGGCCACGAGCAGTACTTC; cdr3_aa: CATSREARGHEQYF; v_call: TRBV15; j_call: TRBJ2-7; d_call: -; clone_size: -
cdr3_nt: TGTGCCAGCAGTTTGAGAGAGAACACTGAAGCTTTCTTT; cdr3_aa: CASSLRENTEAFF; v_call: TRBV12-3/TRBV12-4; j_call: TRBJ1-1; d_call: -; clone_size: few
cdr3_nt: TGTGCCAGTACCTCTCGGGGGAGACCGAACACTGAAGCTTTCTTT; cdr3_aa: CASTSRGRPNTEAFF; v_call: TRBV19; j_call: TRBJ1-1; d_call: -; clone_size: -
cdr3_nt: TGTGCCAGCAGCTTGGGTACGGCGGGAGGGCCTACCGGGGAGCTGTTTTTT; cdr3_aa: CASSLGTAGGPTGELFF; v_call: TRBV5-4; j_call: TRBJ2-2; d_call: TRBD2; clone_size: -
cdr3_nt: TGTGCCAGCTCACCTCTCAACAGGGGGCAAGATACGCAGTATTTT; cdr3_aa: CASSPLNRGQDTQYF; v_call: TRBV18; j_call: TRBJ2-3; d_call: TRBD1; clone_size: few
cdr3_nt: TGTGCCAGCAGTTACTCGGGGGAGCGGGAGTGGAAGCAGTACTTC; cdr3_aa: CASSYSGEREWKQYF; v_call: TRBV6-6; j_call: TRBJ2-7; d_call: TRBD2; clone_size: few
cdr3_nt: TGCGCCAGCAGCCAAGGGGCCCCTTCTGTTCGGGAGCAGTACTTC; cdr3_aa: CASSQGAPSVREQYF; v_call: TRBV4-1; j_call: TRBJ2-7; d_call: -; clone_size: -
cdr3_nt: TGTGCCACCAGCAGAGATCAAGGGGTGCTAAAGACCCAGTACTTC; cdr3_aa: CATSRDQGVLKTQYF; v_call: TRBV15; j_call: TRBJ2-5; d_call: -; clone_size: -
cdr3_nt: TGTGCCAGCAGCCAAACTTCTTCTTCCTACAATGAGCAGTTCTTC; cdr3_aa: CASSQTSSSYNEQFF; v_call: TRBV3-1/TRBV3-2; j_call: TRBJ2-1; d_call: -; clone_size: -
cdr3_nt: TGTGCCAGCAGCCTACAGGGTCCGGTAGGCGAGCAGTACTTC; cdr3_aa: CASSLQGPVGEQYF; v_call: TRBV7-2; j_call: TRBJ2-7; d_call: -; clone_size: -
cdr3_nt: TGTGCCAGCGGACAGGGGATTGAAAAACTGTTTTTT; cdr3_aa: CASGQGIEKLFF; v_call: TRBV6-5; j_call: TRBJ1-4; d_call: TRBD1; clone_size: once
cdr3_nt: TGTGCCAGCAGTGACTCGTCGGACTCGAGTGAGCAGTTCTTC; cdr3_aa: CASSDSSDSSEQFF; v_call: TRBV6-4; j_call: TRBJ2-1; d_call: -; clone_size: -
cdr3_nt: TGTGCCAGCAGCCCGATAGGGACTCGGGGGGAGATCAATGAGCAGTTCTTC; cdr3_aa: CASSPIGTRGEINEQFF; v_call: TRBV13; j_call: TRBJ2-1; d_call: TRBD2; clone_size: few
cdr3_nt: TGTGCCATCAGTCCCCGCCTAGCGGGAGAATACTCCTACGAGCAGTACTTC; cdr3_aa: CAISPRLAGEYSYEQYF; v_call: TRBV10-3; j_call: TRBJ2-7; d_call: TRBD2; clone_size: few
cdr3_nt: TGTGCCAGCAGCACAGGGGTCGCAACTAATGAAAAACTGTTTTTT; cdr3_aa: CASSTGVATNEKLFF; v_call: TRBV11-2; j_call: TRBJ1-4; d_call: TRBD1; clone_size: -
cdr3_nt: TGTGCCAGTAGTATTCACGGACAGAGCTACGAGCAGTACTTC; cdr3_aa: CASSIHGQSYEQYF; v_call: TRBV19; j_call: TRBJ2-7; d_call: -; clone_size: once
cdr3_nt: TGTGCCAGCCGGGACTCAACTAGGCAGTTCTTC; cdr3_aa: CASRDSTRQFF; v_call: TRBV19; j_call: TRBJ2-1; d_call: -; clone_size: -
cdr3_nt: TGTGCCAGCTGGTCAGTTTCCTACGAGCAGTACTTC; cdr3_aa: CASWSVSYEQYF; v_call: TRBV28; j_call: TRBJ2-7; d_call: -; clone_size: few
cdr3_nt: TGTGCCAGCAGTAGAACTGGGGGACAGGGGACAAGGTTGAATAATTCACCCCTCCACTTT; cdr3_aa: CASSRTGGQGTRLNNSPLHF; v_call: TRBV5-4; j_call: TRBJ1-6; d_call: TRBD1; clone_size: -
cdr3_nt: TGTGCCAGCAGTGAGTTTTTCGGACAGTACCAAGAGACCCAGTACTTC; cdr3_aa: CASSEFFGQYQETQYF; v_call: TRBV6-1; j_call: TRBJ2-5; d_call: -; clone_size: -
cdr3_nt: TGCGCCAGCAGCTCACAGGGGGCCACTGAAGCTTTCTTT; cdr3_aa: CASSSQGATEAFF; v_call: TRBV5-1; j_call: TRBJ1-1; d_call: TRBD1; clone_size: -
cdr3_nt: TGTGCCACCAGCAGACCTGGGAGACTAGCGGGAGTTGAGCAGTTCTTC; cdr3_aa: CATSRPGRLAGVEQFF; v_call: TRBV15; j_call: TRBJ2-1; d_call: TRBD2; clone_size: few
cdr3_nt: TGTGCCAGCAGCTTAAACCTAGCAGCCGGAGAGACCCAGTACTTC; cdr3_aa: CASSLNLAAGETQYF; v_call: TRBV7-9; j_call: TRBJ2-5; d_call: -; clone_size: few
cdr3_nt: TGTGCCAGCAGCTTAGGGACTAGCGGGAGGGTTGGTGAGACCCAGTACTTC; cdr3_aa: CASSLGTSGRVGETQYF; v_call: TRBV13; j_call: TRBJ2-5; d_call: TRBD2; clone_size: -
cdr3_nt: TGTGCCAGCAGCTTACCCACGGGGGGAGACGAGTACCAAGAGACCCAGTACTTC; cdr3_aa: CASSLPTGGDEYQETQYF; v_call: TRBV7-8; j_call: TRBJ2-5; d_call: TRBD2; clone_size: once
cdr3_nt: TGTGCCAGCATCTCCACCCCGGGGGGAAAATACAATGAGCAGTTCTTC; cdr3_aa: CASISTPGGKYNEQFF; v_call: TRBV2; j_call: TRBJ2-1; d_call: TRBD2; clone_size: -
cdr3_nt: TGCGCCAGCAGCCAGGTTGACAGGGCGGCCACTGAAGCTTTCTTT; cdr3_aa: CASSQVDRAATEAFF; v_call: TRBV4-1; j_call: TRBJ1-1; d_call: TRBD1; clone_size: -
cdr3_nt: TGTGCCAGCAGTTCCAGGGGGAACACTGAAGCTTTCTTT; cdr3_aa: CASSSRGNTEAFF; v_call: TRBV28; j_call: TRBJ1-1; d_call: -; clone_size: -
cdr3_nt: TGTGCCAGTAGTATAGGTGGGGCTGAGCAGTTCTTC; cdr3_aa: CASSIGGAEQFF; v_call: TRBV19; j_call: TRBJ2-1; d_call: -; clone_size: -
cdr3_nt: TGCGCCAGCAGCCCGGCTTTTTGGCAGGGGAACTATGGCTACACCTTC; cdr3_aa: CASSPAFWQGNYGYTF; v_call: TRBV5-1; j_call: TRBJ1-2; d_call: -; clone_size: many
cdr3_nt: TGTGCCAGCTCAGGGGGCGATGAAAAACTGTTTTTT; cdr3_aa: CASSGGDEKLFF; v_call: TRBV28; j_call: TRBJ1-4; d_call: TRBD1; clone_size: -